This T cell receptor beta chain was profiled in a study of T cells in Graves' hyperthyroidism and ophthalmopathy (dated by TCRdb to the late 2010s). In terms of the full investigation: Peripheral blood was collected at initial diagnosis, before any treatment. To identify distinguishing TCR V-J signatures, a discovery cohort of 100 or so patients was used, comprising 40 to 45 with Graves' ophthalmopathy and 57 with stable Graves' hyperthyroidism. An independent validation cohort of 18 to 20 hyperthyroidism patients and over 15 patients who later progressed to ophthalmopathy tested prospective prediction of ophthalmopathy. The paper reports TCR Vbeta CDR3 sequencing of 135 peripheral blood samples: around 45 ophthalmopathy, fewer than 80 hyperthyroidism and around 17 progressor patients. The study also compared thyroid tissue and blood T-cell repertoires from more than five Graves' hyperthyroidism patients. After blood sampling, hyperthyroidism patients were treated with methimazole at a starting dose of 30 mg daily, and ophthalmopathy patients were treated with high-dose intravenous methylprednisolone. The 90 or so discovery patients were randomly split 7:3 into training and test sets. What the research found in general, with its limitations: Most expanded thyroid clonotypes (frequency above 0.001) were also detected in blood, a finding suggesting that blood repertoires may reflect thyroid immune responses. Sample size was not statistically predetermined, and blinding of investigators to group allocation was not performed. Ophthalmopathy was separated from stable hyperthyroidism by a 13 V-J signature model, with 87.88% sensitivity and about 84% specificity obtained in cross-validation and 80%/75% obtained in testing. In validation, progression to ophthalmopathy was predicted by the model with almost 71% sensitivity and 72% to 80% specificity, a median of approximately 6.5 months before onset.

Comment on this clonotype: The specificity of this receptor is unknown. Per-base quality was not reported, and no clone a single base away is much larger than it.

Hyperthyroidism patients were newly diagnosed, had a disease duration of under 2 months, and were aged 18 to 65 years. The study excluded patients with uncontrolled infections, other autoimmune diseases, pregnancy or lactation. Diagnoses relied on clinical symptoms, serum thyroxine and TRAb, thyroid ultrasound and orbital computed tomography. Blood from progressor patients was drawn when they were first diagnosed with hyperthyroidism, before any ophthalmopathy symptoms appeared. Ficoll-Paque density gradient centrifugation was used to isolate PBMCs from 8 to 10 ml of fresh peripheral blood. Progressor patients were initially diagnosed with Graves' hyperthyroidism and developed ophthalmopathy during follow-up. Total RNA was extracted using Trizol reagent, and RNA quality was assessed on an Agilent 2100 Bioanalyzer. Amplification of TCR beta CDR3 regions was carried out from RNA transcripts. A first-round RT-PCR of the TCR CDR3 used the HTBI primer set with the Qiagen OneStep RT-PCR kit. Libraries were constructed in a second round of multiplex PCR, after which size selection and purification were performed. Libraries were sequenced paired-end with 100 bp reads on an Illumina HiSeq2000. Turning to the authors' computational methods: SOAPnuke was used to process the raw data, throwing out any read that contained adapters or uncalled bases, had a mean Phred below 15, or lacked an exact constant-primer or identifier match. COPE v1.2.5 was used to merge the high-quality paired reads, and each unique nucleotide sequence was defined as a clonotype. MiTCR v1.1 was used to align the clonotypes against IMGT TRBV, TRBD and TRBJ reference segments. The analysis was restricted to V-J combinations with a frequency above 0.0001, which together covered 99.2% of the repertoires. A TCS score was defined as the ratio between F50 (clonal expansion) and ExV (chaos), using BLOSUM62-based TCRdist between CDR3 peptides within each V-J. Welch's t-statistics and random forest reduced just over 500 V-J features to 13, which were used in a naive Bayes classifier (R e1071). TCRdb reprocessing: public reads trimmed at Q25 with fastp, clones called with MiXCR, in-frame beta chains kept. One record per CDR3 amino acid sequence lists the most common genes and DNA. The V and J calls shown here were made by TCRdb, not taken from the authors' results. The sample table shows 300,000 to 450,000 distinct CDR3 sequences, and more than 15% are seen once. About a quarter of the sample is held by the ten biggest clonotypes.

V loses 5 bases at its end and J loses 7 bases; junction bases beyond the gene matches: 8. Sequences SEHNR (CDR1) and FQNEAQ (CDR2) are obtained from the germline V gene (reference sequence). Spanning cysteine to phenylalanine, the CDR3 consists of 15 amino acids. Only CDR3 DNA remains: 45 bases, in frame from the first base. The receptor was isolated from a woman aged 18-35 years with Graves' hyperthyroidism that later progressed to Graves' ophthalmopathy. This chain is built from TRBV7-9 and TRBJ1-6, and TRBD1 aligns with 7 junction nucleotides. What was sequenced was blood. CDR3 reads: CASSRAGTVNSPLHF. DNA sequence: TGTGCCAGCAGCCGAGCCGGGACAGTGAATTCACCCCTCCACTTT.